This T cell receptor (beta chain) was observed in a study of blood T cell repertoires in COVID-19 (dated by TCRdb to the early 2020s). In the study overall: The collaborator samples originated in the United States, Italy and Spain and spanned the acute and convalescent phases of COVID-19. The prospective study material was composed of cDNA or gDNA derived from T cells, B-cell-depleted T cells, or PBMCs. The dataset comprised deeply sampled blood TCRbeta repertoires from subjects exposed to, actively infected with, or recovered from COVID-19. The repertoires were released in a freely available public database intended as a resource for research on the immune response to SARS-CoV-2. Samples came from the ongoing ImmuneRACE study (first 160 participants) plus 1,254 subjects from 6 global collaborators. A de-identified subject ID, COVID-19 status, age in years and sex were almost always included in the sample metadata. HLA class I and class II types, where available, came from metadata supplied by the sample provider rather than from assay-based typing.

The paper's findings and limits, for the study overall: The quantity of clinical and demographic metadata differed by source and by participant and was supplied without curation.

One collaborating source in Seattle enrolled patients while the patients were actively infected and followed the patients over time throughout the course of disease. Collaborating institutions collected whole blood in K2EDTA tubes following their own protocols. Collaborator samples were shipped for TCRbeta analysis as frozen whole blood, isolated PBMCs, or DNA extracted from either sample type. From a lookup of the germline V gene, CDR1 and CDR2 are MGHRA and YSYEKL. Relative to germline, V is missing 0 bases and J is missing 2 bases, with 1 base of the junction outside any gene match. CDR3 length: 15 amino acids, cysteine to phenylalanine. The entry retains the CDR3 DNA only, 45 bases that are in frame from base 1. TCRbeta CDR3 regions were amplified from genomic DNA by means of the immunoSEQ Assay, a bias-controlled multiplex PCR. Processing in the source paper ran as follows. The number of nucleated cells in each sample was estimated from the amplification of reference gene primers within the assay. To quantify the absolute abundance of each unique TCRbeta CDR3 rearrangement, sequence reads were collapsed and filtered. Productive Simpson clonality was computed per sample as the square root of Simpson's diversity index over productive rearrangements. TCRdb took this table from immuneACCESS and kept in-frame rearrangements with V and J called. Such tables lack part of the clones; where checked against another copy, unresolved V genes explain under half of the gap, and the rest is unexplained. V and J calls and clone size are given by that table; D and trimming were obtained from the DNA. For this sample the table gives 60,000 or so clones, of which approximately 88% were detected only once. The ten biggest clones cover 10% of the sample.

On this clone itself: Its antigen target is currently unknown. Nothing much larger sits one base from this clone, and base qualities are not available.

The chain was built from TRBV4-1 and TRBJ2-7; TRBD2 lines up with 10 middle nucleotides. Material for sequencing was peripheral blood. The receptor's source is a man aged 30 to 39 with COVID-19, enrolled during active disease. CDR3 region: CASSQDSGRAYEQYF. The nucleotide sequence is TGCGCCAGCAGCCAAGACAGCGGGAGGGCCTACGAGCAGTACTTC.